This T cell receptor (beta chain) was documented in a study of neurological immune-mediated disorders. About this clonotype: Its antigen remains unknown.

TCRdb reanalysed the 5' RACE reads using MiXCR and keeps one entry per CDR3 protein. The top ten hold more than 4% of the sample, which has around 47,000 distinct CDR3 sequences, roughly 21% seen once. As for time point: technical triplicate 3. Libraries used 2 million unsorted PBMCs kept frozen in RNAlater. Broader study findings: Across subjects, expanded clones had no CDR3 amino acid sequences in common, pointing to private repertoires in all groups.

Germline CDR1 and CDR2: DFQATT and SNEGSKA (reference sequence). The CDR3 consists of 15 residues. The germline V and J ends were trimmed by 0 bases and 6 bases, with 15 bases remaining between them. V is TRBV20-1 and J is TRBJ1-5; D gene uncertain. The specimen was PBMCs. The sequence came from a man aged 60 to 75 with HTLV-1-associated myelopathy (HAM/TSP). CDR3 region: CSARERVAHGQPQHF. CDR3 in DNA: TGCAGTGCTAGAGAACGGGTGGCGCATGGTCAGCCCCAGCATTTT.